The TCR beta chain described here comes from a study of T cell responses to AZD1222 COVID-19 vaccine. The CDR3 runs to 15 residues. V gave up 0 bases and J gave up 4 bases, with 10 bases separating them. The germline V gene encodes CDR1 LGHNA and CDR2 YSLEER. Profiling relied on immunoSEQ multiplex PCR, and the TCRdb table lists in-frame clones only, not all of them. The table records roughly 110,000 clones, about 90% of them present only once. V is TRBV4-3 and J is TRBJ2-1; D gene ambiguous. The sequence was collected from an adult in good health. The material sequenced was peripheral blood, taken on day 0 of AZD1222 vaccination. The CDR3 sequence: CASSQDGNKYNEQFF. As DNA, the CDR3 is TGCGCCAGCAGCCAAGATGGGAACAAATACAATGAGCAGTTCTTC.